These T cell receptor beta chains were read from a single sample in a study of beta chain features in type 1 diabetes. Repertoires were generated with immunoSEQ multiplex PCR, while TCRdb's copy carries only in-frame clones and drops some. The sample contains about 270,000 clones, approximately 15% of which appear only once. Material for sequencing was naive CD4+ T cells from blood. These receptors originate from a man aged 30 to 39 with type 1 diabetes. Each CDR3 is given with its conserved first and last residue.

v_call: TRBV19
j_call: TRBJ1-1
cdr3_aa: CASNRLGENTEAFF

v_call: TRBV4-1
j_call: TRBJ1-2
cdr3_aa: CASSQDRGDTANYGYTF

v_call: TRBV5-4
j_call: TRBJ2-4
cdr3_aa: CASSSGLSRNIQYF

v_call: TRBV15
j_call: TRBJ1-5
cdr3_aa: CATSSDTMPQHF

v_call: TRBV18
j_call: TRBJ2-7
cdr3_aa: CASSPSGSRRSYEQYF

v_call: TRBV28
j_call: TRBJ2-1
cdr3_aa: CASSLGASGRREQFF

v_call: TRBV15
j_call: TRBJ1-1
cdr3_aa: CATNILRGLPTEAFF

v_call: TRBV7-2
j_call: TRBJ2-1
cdr3_aa: CASSFRTLAGRGYNEQFF

v_call: TRBV7-9
j_call: TRBJ1-1
cdr3_aa: CASSSDRVAFF

v_call: TRBV7-3
j_call: TRBJ2-3
cdr3_aa: CASSSKGLAGDTQYF

v_call: TRBV7-3
j_call: TRBJ2-2
cdr3_aa: CASSRSGRASAGELFF

v_call: TRBV28
j_call: TRBJ1-2
cdr3_aa: CASSLNRGLGGYTF

v_call: TRBV7-3
j_call: TRBJ2-7
cdr3_aa: CASSLFDRTEQYF

v_call: TRBV7-2
j_call: TRBJ2-3
cdr3_aa: CASSRLSTDTQYF

v_call: TRBV29-1
j_call: TRBJ2-3
cdr3_aa: CSVRRDQDTQYF

v_call: TRBV25-1
j_call: TRBJ2-4
cdr3_aa: CASSELAGGQKNIQYF

v_call: TRBV6-1
j_call: TRBJ2-4
cdr3_aa: CASRDRNIQYF

v_call: TRBV9
j_call: TRBJ2-2
cdr3_aa: CASSPRGGAGMNTGELFF

v_call: TRBV11-1
j_call: TRBJ1-1
cdr3_aa: CASTTNLYSEAFF

v_call: TRBV5-1
j_call: TRBJ1-1
cdr3_aa: CASSLTLTTEAFF

v_call: TRBV15
j_call: TRBJ2-7
cdr3_aa: CATSRDPGQGFYEQYF

v_call: TRBV4-3
j_call: TRBJ2-7
cdr3_aa: CASSQGPPGQGTGEQYF